This TCR beta chain was recorded in a study of response to subunit inactivated influenza vaccine. Regarding the study as a whole: Authors suggested few new T cells are recruited by each seasonal influenza vaccination.

CDR1 is MNHNS, CDR2 SASEGT, per germline. The CDR3 runs 14 residues. V lost 2 bases to trimming and J lost 5 bases, with 13 bases between them. Comments on this clonotype: Its specificity is not known.

TCRdb re-called the RT-PCR reads through MiXCR, storing one row per CDR3 protein. The sample yields 650,000 or so distinct CDR3 sequences, about 14% seen once. This sequence joins TRBV6-1 and TRBJ2-7; D might be TRBD1 or TRBD2, each matching 5 bases. This TCR came from a man aged 50-60 years who received an inactivated influenza vaccine. The material sequenced was PBMCs from blood, taken 14 to 15 days before vaccination. The CDR3 is CASSEYGGRDEQYF. The CDR3 nucleotides read TGTGCCAGCAGTGAATATGGGGGTAGGGACGAGCAGTACTTC.